The rows below give T cell receptor beta chains drawn from one sample of a study of human T cells and chemical hapten exposure. TCRdb reprocessed the 5' RACE reads with MiXCR, giving one entry per CDR3 protein. The table has about 140,000 distinct CDR3 sequences, roughly 4% seen once; the top ten hold 1.3% to 1.5%. The receptors were gathered from a female donor in good health. Both conserved end residues are part of each CDR3. D genes are given only for firm matches. Clone sizes are given selectively: once, few, many, or a class where the clone is expanded.

j_call d_call clone_size v_call cdr3_aa cdr3_nt
TRBJ2-3 . many TRBV5-4 CASSTDHTDTQYF TGTGCCAGCAGCACGGACCACACAGATACGCAGTATTTT
TRBJ2-3 TRBD1 many TRBV27 CASSLVLGQGADTQYF TGTGCCAGCAGTTTAGTGCTAGGACAGGGTGCAGATACGCAGTATTTT
TRBJ1-4 . many TRBV20-1 CSAKPPGSDAEKLFF TGCAGTGCTAAACCCCCGGGGAGTGACGCAGAAAAACTGTTTTTT
TRBJ1-6 TRBD1 many TRBV28 CASRTGGGSPLHF TGTGCCAGCAGAACAGGGGGAGGTTCACCCCTCCACTTT
TRBJ2-6 . many TRBV7-2 CASSLMSGANVLTF TGTGCCAGCAGCTTAATGAGTGGGGCCAACGTCCTGACTTTC
TRBJ2-3 . many TRBV27 CASSWGAGSPTDTQYF TGTGCCAGCAGTTGGGGGGCGGGGTCACCCACAGATACGCAGTATTTT
TRBJ1-6 . . TRBV5-1 CASSLDPTGYSPLHF TGCGCCAGCAGCTTGGATCCGACAGGTTATTCACCCCTCCACTTT
TRBJ2-7 . many TRBV20-1 CSSIPAGVSYEQYF TGCAGTTCTATTCCCGCAGGGGTCTCCTACGAGCAGTACTTC
TRBJ2-7 TRBD2 many TRBV12-3/TRBV12-4 CASSITSGVGEQYF TGTGCCAGCAGTATAACTAGCGGGGTAGGCGAGCAGTACTTC
TRBJ2-3 . few TRBV6-5 CASSYKGSGTDTQYF TGTGCCAGCAGTTACAAGGGGAGTGGGACAGATACGCAGTATTTT
TRBJ2-7 . many TRBV4-2 CASSQAQSYEQYF TGTGCCAGCAGCCAGGCACAGAGCTACGAGCAGTACTTC
TRBJ1-1 . . TRBV12-3/TRBV12-4 CASSCGSAAFF TGTGCCAGCAGTTGCGGATCCGCCGCTTTCTTT
TRBJ1-2 . many TRBV4-3 CASSQGLDSPYGYTF TGCGCCAGCAGCCAAGGTCTGGACAGTCCCTATGGCTACACCTTC
TRBJ1-1 . many TRBV9 CASSPSPGTEAFF TGTGCCAGCAGCCCTTCTCCGGGGACTGAAGCTTTCTTT
TRBJ2-1 TRBD1 many TRBV7-6 CASSLRDRANEQFF TGTGCCAGCAGCTTACGGGACAGGGCCAATGAGCAGTTCTTC
TRBJ1-2 . many TRBV29-1 CSVRTGSSSGYTF TGCAGCGTTCGAACAGGGAGCTCTTCAGGCTACACCTTC
TRBJ2-3 TRBD2 many TRBV29-1 CSVGGGLSVVTDTQYF TGCAGCGTTGGCGGGGGGCTAAGTGTTGTCACAGATACGCAGTATTTT
TRBJ2-5 . few TRBV7-9 CASSLGAGDVTETQYF TGTGCCAGCAGCTTAGGGGCAGGGGATGTTACCGAGACCCAGTACTTC
TRBJ1-1 TRBD1 many TRBV2 CASSERGGYTEAFF TGTGCCAGCAGTGAGAGAGGGGGCTACACTGAAGCTTTCTTT
TRBJ2-5 . few TRBV11-2 CASSQNVGPVEDQYF TGTGCCAGCAGCCAGAACGTGGGACCCGTCGAGGACCAGTACTTC
TRBJ2-3 . many TRBV7-9 CASSPTDTQYF TGTGCCAGCAGCCCCACAGATACGCAGTATTTT
TRBJ1-1 . many TRBV5-1 CASSLKRTEAFF TGCGCCAGCAGCTTGAAGAGGACTGAAGCTTTCTTT
TRBJ1-5 . many TRBV25-1 CASSDRDQPQHF TGTGCCAGCAGTGACAGGGACCAGCCCCAGCATTTT
TRBJ1-2 TRBD1 many TRBV6-1 CASNRQGLTNYGYTF TGTGCCAGCAATCGACAGGGACTGACTAACTATGGCTACACCTTC